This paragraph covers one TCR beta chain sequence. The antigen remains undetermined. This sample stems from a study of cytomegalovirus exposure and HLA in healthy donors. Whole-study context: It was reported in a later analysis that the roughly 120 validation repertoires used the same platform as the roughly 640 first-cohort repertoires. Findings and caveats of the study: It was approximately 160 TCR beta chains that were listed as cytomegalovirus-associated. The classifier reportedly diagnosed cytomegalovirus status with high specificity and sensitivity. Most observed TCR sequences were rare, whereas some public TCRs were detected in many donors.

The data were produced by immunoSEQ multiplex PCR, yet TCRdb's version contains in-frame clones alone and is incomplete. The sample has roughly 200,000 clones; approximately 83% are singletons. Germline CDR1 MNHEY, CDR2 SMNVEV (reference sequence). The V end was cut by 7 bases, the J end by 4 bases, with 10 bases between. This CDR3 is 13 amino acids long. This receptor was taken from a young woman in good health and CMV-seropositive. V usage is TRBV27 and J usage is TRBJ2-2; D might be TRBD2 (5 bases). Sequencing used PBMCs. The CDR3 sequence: CASTPSGTGELFF. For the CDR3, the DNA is TGTGCCAGCACCCCCAGCGGCACCGGGGAGCTGTTTTTT.